This entry lists 10 T cell receptor beta chains sequenced from one sample in a study of response to subunit inactivated influenza vaccine. Each CDR3 protein is one row after TCRdb ran MiXCR on the RT-PCR reads. This repertoire shows 500,000 to 600,000 distinct CDR3 sequences, roughly 8.2% found once; its top ten account for roughly 13%. Specimen: PBMCs from blood, collected roughly 24 months after vaccination. The receptors derive from a man aged 50 to 69 who received an inactivated influenza vaccine.

This clonotype was picked up many times. The chain is built from TRBV4-1 and TRBJ1-5, with D uncertain. There are 15 residues in the CDR3. CDR1 and CDR2 (germline): MGHRA, YSYEKL. Trimming took off 1 base at V and 0 bases at J, with 7 bases between the two ends. The CDR3, as DNA: TGCGCCAGCAGCCAAGGGGTTTATAGCAATCAGCCCCAGCATTTT. This translates into CASSQGVYSNQPQHF.

The sample holds many counts of this clonotype. This rearrangement joins TRBV20-1 to TRBJ2-7; 7 positions match TRBD2. V was clipped by 1 base and J by 5 bases; unmatched bases: 8. The CDR3 has 14 amino acids. The germline V gene encodes CDR1 DFQATT and CDR2 SNEGSKA (reference sequence). DNA of the CDR3: TGCAGTGCTAGAGGGGGGTCGGGAGGCGACGAGCAGTACTTC. Residues: CSARGGSGGDEQYF.

This clonotype was seen only a few times. The CDR3 loop is CASSLGLAGGPQETQYF. The CDR3 DNA sequence: TGCGCCAGCAGCTTGGGGCTAGCGGGGGGGCCCCAAGAGACCCAGTACTTC. The chain carries TRBV5-1 and TRBJ2-5; 12 positions match TRBD2. Trimming cost V 0 bases and J 1 base; bases outside gene matches: 4. The CDR3 has 17 residues. From germline, CDR1 is SGHRS and CDR2 YFSETQ.

This clonotype appeared many times. This chain uses TRBV12-3 or TRBV12-4 with TRBJ2-1; 9 nucleotides match TRBD2. V gave up 3 bases and J gave up 9 bases; unmatched junction bases: 9. There are 15 residues in the CDR3. The CDR3 is CASSLPSGVYGEQFF. Written as DNA, the CDR3 is TGTGCCAGCAGTTTGCCTAGCGGGGTGTATGGTGAGCAGTTCTTC.

This clonotype was seen a few times. This chain joins TRBV20-1 and TRBJ2-2, with D maybe TRBD1 (5 bases). Per the germline V gene, CDR1 is DFQATT and CDR2 is SNEGSKA (reference sequence). V was clipped by 3 bases and J by 7 bases, with 15 bases between them. CDR3 length: 14 residues. CDR3 nucleotide sequence: TGCAGTGCTAGGACCGCAGGGAAAGGCGGGGAGCTGTTTTTT. It translates to CSARTAGKGGELFF.

The chain recombines TRBV3-1 with TRBJ1-1; D gene ambiguous. V lost 0 bases and J lost 0, with 8 bases in between. This CDR3 is built from 15 residues. From germline, CDR1 is LGHDT and CDR2 YNNKEL (reference sequence). CDR3 DNA sequence: TGTGCCAGCAGCCAAGAACGGGTGGTGAACACTGAAGCTTTCTTT. It specifies CASSQERVVNTEAFF.

In its sample, this clonotype was seen a few times. V and J are TRBV4-3 and TRBJ2-1; TRBD2 agrees at 9 bases. The CDR3 loop spans 17 amino acids. V was clipped by 0 bases and J by 4 bases; unmatched bases: 7. CDR1 and CDR2 (germline): LGHNA, YSLEER. The CDR3 protein is CASSQEPSGTAYNEQFF. The CDR3 DNA sequence: TGCGCCAGCAGCCAAGAACCTAGCGGGACAGCGTACAATGAGCAGTTCTTC.

This chain joins TRBV29-1 and TRBJ2-3, with D perhaps matching TRBD2 (6 bases). V lost 1 base to trimming and J lost 6 bases, with 14 bases between them. Germline CDR1 is SQVTM and CDR2 is ANQGSEA. The CDR3 spans 14 residues. In DNA, the CDR3 is TGCAGCGTTGAAGTCGCGACACGGGGGGATACGCAGTATTTT. It translates to CSVEVATRGDTQYF.

The sample holds many counts of this clonotype. The rearrangement uses TRBV29-1 and TRBJ1-5; perhaps TRBD1 as D (5 bases). The V end lost 4 bases, the J end lost 4 bases, and 11 bases lay between the germline ends. Germline V gene data show CDR1 as SQVTM and CDR2 as ANQGSEA. There are 13 residues in the CDR3. CDR3 sequence: CSVVGPGNQPQHF. CDR3 nucleotides: TGCAGCGTTGTTGGCCCAGGGAATCAGCCCCAGCATTTT.

This clonotype was seen a handful of times. The chain uses TRBV15 and TRBJ2-3; 11 nucleotides agree with TRBD2. This CDR3 contains 16 residues. The germline gives CDR1 LNHNV, CDR2 YYDKDF (reference sequence). Losses at the gene ends were 5 bases for V and 1 base for J; bases not matched to a gene: 5. The CDR3 here is CATSGKLAGGTDTQYF. CDR3 DNA sequence: TGTGCCACCAGCGGAAAACTAGCGGGGGGCACAGATACGCAGTATTTT.